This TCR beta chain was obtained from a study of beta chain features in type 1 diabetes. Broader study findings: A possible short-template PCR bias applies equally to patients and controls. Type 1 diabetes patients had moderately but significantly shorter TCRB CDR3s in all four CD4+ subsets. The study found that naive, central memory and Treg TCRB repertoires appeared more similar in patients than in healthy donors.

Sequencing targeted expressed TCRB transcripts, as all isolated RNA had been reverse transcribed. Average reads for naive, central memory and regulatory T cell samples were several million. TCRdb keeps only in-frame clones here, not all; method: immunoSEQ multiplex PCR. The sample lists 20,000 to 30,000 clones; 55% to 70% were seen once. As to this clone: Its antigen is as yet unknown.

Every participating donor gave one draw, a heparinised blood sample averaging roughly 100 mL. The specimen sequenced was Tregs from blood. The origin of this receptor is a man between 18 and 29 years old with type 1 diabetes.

The CDR3 coding sequence is TGTGCCAGCAGCCACTCTTATGAGCAGTTCTTC. This codes for CASSHSYEQFF. The V call is TRBV6-5, the J call TRBJ2-1, with D unresolved. V shed 6 bases and J shed 8 bases, with 8 bases lying between them. This CDR3 comprises 11 residues. From germline, CDR1 is MNHEY and CDR2 SVGAGI.